The sequence of this T cell receptor beta chain was determined in a study of T cell responses to AZD1222 COVID-19 vaccine. A word on this clone: Antigen: not known.

CDR1 WSHSY and CDR2 SAAADI come from the germline V gene. The CDR3 covers 12 residues. V gave up 2 bases and J gave up 6 bases, with 8 bases separating them. General study points: Vaccine-associated CD4 TCRs spanned spike, dominant at 160-218 and 743-854. Clonal diversity was possibly underestimated; the donors were predominantly white British and more often female.

This table comes from immunoSEQ multiplex PCR, and its TCRdb copy is limited to in-frame clones, with some not included. The data contain more than 120,000 clones, about 86% of them singletons. Researchers grouped second doses given at about 4 or about 12 weeks into one pool. The sequence was collected from an adult who received the AZD1222 COVID-19 vaccine. Sequences were derived from peripheral blood, sampled 28 days after the second AZD1222 dose. The rearrangement links TRBV10-2 to TRBJ2-7; D is perhaps TRBD2 (6 bases). The CDR3 coding sequence is TGCGCCAGCAGTGAGGTGGGGGGCGAGCAGTACTTC. Protein sequence: CASSEVGGEQYF.